These T cell receptor beta chains were read from a single sample in a study of T cell responses to AZD1222 COVID-19 vaccine. The method was immunoSEQ multiplex PCR; TCRdb's version includes in-frame clones alone and lacks a portion of them. The sample lists over 120,000 clones, roughly 92% occurring once. This material consisted of peripheral blood, taken on day 0 of AZD1222 vaccination. The origin of the receptors is an adult in good health. CDR3s include the opening cysteine and the closing phenylalanine or tryptophan. The D gene is left open where the match is weak. Not every row has a clone size; where given, it reads once, few, many or a size class.

V	size	D	J	length	DNA	CDR3
TRBV19	.	.	TRBJ1-2	15	TGTGCCAGATTCGGGCGATTTCGGATTAACTATGGCTACACCTTC	CARFGRFRINYGYTF
TRBV3-1/TRBV3-2	.	TRBD2	TRBJ2-7	16	TGTGCCAGCAGCCCTAGACCTAGCGGGGGAGCCTACGAGCAGTACTTC	CASSPRPSGGAYEQYF
TRBV12-3/TRBV12-4	.	.	TRBJ1-1	13	TGTGCCACCTCGGACAGAGAACACACTGAAGCTTTCTTT	CATSDREHTEAFF
TRBV2	.	.	TRBJ2-1	15	TGTGCCAGCAGTGAGTGGAGGGCCGCGTACAATGAGCAGTTCTTC	CASSEWRAAYNEQFF
TRBV20-1	.	.	TRBJ2-1	11	TGCAGTGCTAAAGGGAGCAATGAGCAGTTCTTC	CSAKGSNEQFF
TRBV14	.	TRBD1	TRBJ2-7	15	TGTGCCAGCAGTGGCAGGGGGCCCCTCTCCTACGAGCAGTACTTC	CASSGRGPLSYEQYF
TRBV7-2	.	.	TRBJ1-2	13	TGTGCCAGCAGCTTAATAGGAAACTATGGCTACACCTTC	CASSLIGNYGYTF
TRBV25-1	.	TRBD1	TRBJ1-2	15	TGTGCCAGCAGTGAAACGGGACAGGGGAGATACGGCTACACCTTC	CASSETGQGRYGYTF
TRBV10-2	.	.	TRBJ2-7	13	TGCGCCAGCAGAGGAGACCTGGGTGGGGAGCAGTACTTC	CASRGDLGGEQYF
TRBV7-9	.	.	TRBJ1-1	13	TGTGCCAGCAGCTTATATTTGAACACTGAAGCTTTCTTT	CASSLYLNTEAFF
TRBV29-1	once	TRBD2	TRBJ2-7	12	TGCAGCGTTCGGGAGGGCCAGTACGAGCAGTACTTC	CSVREGQYEQYF
TRBV19	.	.	TRBJ1-5	14	TGTGCCAGTACCTCGGGGGAAGCCAATCAGCCCCAGCATTTT	CASTSGEANQPQHF
TRBV6-5	.	.	TRBJ1-4	15	TGTGCCAGCAGCTTACTAAGAGCAACTAATGAAAAACTGTTTTTT	CASSLLRATNEKLFF
TRBV6-5	.	.	TRBJ2-5	13	TGTGCCAGCAGCTACTCGGGGGAAGAGACCCAGTACTTC	CASSYSGEETQYF
TRBV19	.	.	TRBJ2-1	15	TGTGCCAGTAGTATTTCTGGGGCTAGCTCCCTTGAGCAGTTCTTC	CASSISGASSLEQFF
TRBV7-8	.	TRBD2	TRBJ2-1	15	TGTGCCAGCAGCTCCCAACTAGCGGGAGGCCCTGAGCAGTTCTTC	CASSSQLAGGPEQFF
TRBV19	.	TRBD1	TRBJ2-3	18	TGTGCCAGTAGTCCTGGGTTGGGACAGGGGATTTGGGCAGATACGCAGTATTTT	CASSPGLGQGIWADTQYF
TRBV19	.	.	TRBJ1-1	15	TGTGCCAGTAGGATGATGGGACACACGAACACTGAAGCTTTCTTT	CASRMMGHTNTEAFF
TRBV6-4	.	.	TRBJ1-5	14	TGTGCCAGCAGTGACGGTTTGAGCAATCAGCCCCAGCATTTT	CASSDGLSNQPQHF
TRBV15	.	TRBD1	TRBJ2-5	15	TGTGCCACCAGCAGAGAGACAGGGGACCAAGAGACCCAGTACTTC	CATSRETGDQETQYF
TRBV18	.	.	TRBJ1-4	16	TGTGCCAGCTCACCAGACCTACCGTTGGTCTCTGAAAAACTGTTTTTT	CASSPDLPLVSEKLFF
TRBV3-1/TRBV3-2	.	.	TRBJ1-2	13	TGTGCCAGCAGCCAAGGTGCAGGTGATGGCTACACCTTC	CASSQGAGDGYTF
TRBV5-6	.	.	TRBJ1-2	15	TGTGCCAGCAGCTTGCTCCAGAGCCCTTATAGCGGCTACACCTTC	CASSLLQSPYSGYTF
TRBV27	.	.	TRBJ2-1	16	TGTGCCAGCAGTTTAGTGGGGAAGAGCTCCTACAATGAGCAGTTCTTC	CASSLVGKSSYNEQFF
TRBV7-2	.	TRBD2	TRBJ2-3	15	TGTGCCAGCAGCTTAGTCCTAGCGGCCGGAGATACGCAGTATTTT	CASSLVLAAGDTQYF
TRBV28	.	.	TRBJ1-2	14	TGTGCCAGCAGTTCACTTGGGGAAGGCTATGGCTACACCTTC	CASSSLGEGYGYTF
TRBV18	.	TRBD1	TRBJ1-5	16	TGTGCCAGCTCACGCGAGGGACAGGGGAGAGGTCAGCCCCAGCATTTT	CASSREGQGRGQPQHF
TRBV6-6	.	.	TRBJ2-6	15	TGTGCCAGCAGTTACATCAGCTCTGGGGCCAACGTCCTGACTTTC	CASSYISSGANVLTF
TRBV2	.	.	TRBJ1-5	17	TGTGCCAGCAGTGAAGCGCTGGGACCGGGAGACAATCAGCCCCAGCATTTT	CASSEALGPGDNQPQHF
TRBV6-7	.	.	TRBJ2-2	15	TGTGCCAGCAGTTACACGGGACGGAACACCGGGGAGCTGTTTTTT	CASSYTGRNTGELFF
TRBV7-2	.	.	TRBJ2-7	13	TGTGCCAGCAGCCACCCAAAGAATGACGAGCAGTACTTC	CASSHPKNDEQYF
TRBV18	.	.	TRBJ2-7	14	TGTGCCAGCTCACCAGGGGCTAGTACCTACGAGCAGTACTTC	CASSPGASTYEQYF
TRBV6-5	.	.	TRBJ2-3	14	TGTGCCAGCACTTCTACAGGGATCTTAGATACGCAGTATTTT	CASTSTGILDTQYF
TRBV6-5	few	.	TRBJ2-7	13	TGTGCCAGCAGTTACTCGACCGGGTACGAGCAGTACTTC	CASSYSTGYEQYF
TRBV5-1	.	.	TRBJ2-1	14	TGCGCCAGCACCGGCAGGGAAGGAATCGGCGAGCAGTTCTTC	CASTGREGIGEQFF
TRBV5-1	.	.	TRBJ2-7	15	TGCGCCAGCAGCTTGAATCGACGCGGGGTTGGCGAGCAGTACTTC	CASSLNRRGVGEQYF
TRBV9	.	TRBD1	TRBJ2-2	15	TGTGCCAGCAGAGCCGGACAGGGGGTGACCGGGGAGCTGTTTTTT	CASRAGQGVTGELFF
TRBV28	.	.	TRBJ1-2	14	TGTGCCAGCAGTTTACCCGGACAAGTCTATGGCTACACCTTC	CASSLPGQVYGYTF
TRBV28	.	TRBD2	TRBJ2-3	13	TGTGCCAGCAGGGCGGGAGTGTATGATACGCAGTATTTT	CASRAGVYDTQYF
TRBV4-1	.	.	TRBJ2-3	14	TGCGCCAGCAGCCAAGATAGGTTCACAGATACGCAGTATTTT	CASSQDRFTDTQYF
TRBV2	.	.	TRBJ2-2	14	TGTGCCAGCAGTACCAACAGGGACACCGGGGAGCTGTTTTTT	CASSTNRDTGELFF
TRBV5-1	.	TRBD1	TRBJ1-2	16	TGCGCCAGCAGCCCGACCGGGACAGGGGGCCCCTCTGGCTACACCTTC	CASSPTGTGGPSGYTF
TRBV7-9	.	.	TRBJ2-7	12	TGTGCCAGCAGCACCGGGGCAGACGAGCAGTACTTC	CASSTGADEQYF
TRBV24-1	once	TRBD1	TRBJ2-5	15	TGTGCCACCAGTGACCAACGACAGGGACAAGAGACCCAGTACTTC	CATSDQRQGQETQYF
TRBV3-1/TRBV3-2	.	.	TRBJ2-3	16	TGTGCCAGCAGCCAATCCGGACTAACAGTAGGAGATACGCAGTATTTT	CASSQSGLTVGDTQYF
TRBV9	.	.	TRBJ1-3	14	TGTGCCAGCAGCATCGGACACTCTGGAAACACCATATATTTT	CASSIGHSGNTIYF